These T cell receptor beta chains were read from a single sample in a study of T-cell reconstitution after alpha-beta-depleted transplantation in children. One entry per CDR3 protein results from TCRdb running MiXCR on the PCR reads. Of roughly 790,000 distinct CDR3 sequences in the sample, 16% were seen once. The sample in question was PBMCs, mostly from graft donor cells, obtained 360 days after TCRalphabeta/CD19-depleted stem cell transplant. These receptor sequences come from a male patient between 5 and 17 years old who had a stem cell transplant for acute lymphoblastic leukemia, so the T cells may come from the graft donor. Both conserved end residues are part of each CDR3. Fields, in order: V gene, D gene, J gene, clone size, CDR3 protein, CDR3 DNA. A D gene is named only where the DNA matches it firmly. Size is stated for part of the rows, as once, few or many counts, or as a class when the clone is expanded.

>TRBV27|-|TRBJ2-3|-
CAGSLLDRWGTDTQYF
TGTGCCGGCAGTTTACTAGATAGGTGGGGCACAGATACGCAGTATTTT
>TRBV20-1|-|TRBJ2-5|-
CSARVSNQETQYF
TGCAGTGCTAGAGTTTCTAATCAAGAGACCCAGTACTTC
>TRBV12-3/TRBV12-4|-|TRBJ1-1|few
CASTPGWAGGGTEAFF
TGTGCCAGCACCCCAGGTTGGGCGGGAGGAGGAACTGAAGCTTTCTTT
>TRBV5-1|-|TRBJ1-2|few
CASSLEPGITYGYTF
TGCGCCAGCAGCTTGGAACCCGGGATCACCTATGGCTACACCTTC
>TRBV7-9|-|TRBJ2-5|-
CASSLELLRRTQETQYF
TGTGCCAGCAGCTTAGAGTTGCTCCGGCGAACCCAAGAGACCCAGTACTTC
>TRBV2|-|TRBJ2-7|-
CASGWEQYF
TGTGCCAGTGGCTGGGAGCAGTACTTC
>TRBV7-8|-|TRBJ2-7|many
CASSLGTSSF
TGTGCCAGCAGCTTAGGGACTTCCTCCTTC
>TRBV12-3/TRBV12-4|TRBD1|TRBJ2-3|-
CASSADRPTDTQYF
TGTGCCAGCAGTGCGGACAGGCCCACAGATACGCAGTATTTT
>TRBV12-3/TRBV12-4|-|TRBJ2-7|-
CASTPGGGTYEQYF
TGTGCCAGCACCCCAGGAGGGGGGACCTACGAGCAGTACTTC
>TRBV15|-|TRBJ2-1|-
CATTPIGQRLFNEQFF
TGTGCCACCACCCCGATTGGGCAGCGGCTCTTCAATGAGCAGTTCTTC